Below are 30 T cell receptor beta chains sequenced from a single sample in a study of vaccination effects on CD4 cells after COVID-19 (dated 2022 in TCRdb). Their antigen targets remain unknown. Library prep was done by the immunoSEQ multiplex PCR assay. Entries here come from immuneACCESS through TCRdb and include only in-frame sequences with V and J called. Some clones fail to appear in such tables; in the studies checked, an unresolved V gene covers under half of the shortfall, and the cause of the remainder is unknown. The table for this sample lists around 50,000 clones; around three quarters of them were counted only once. The ten largest make up 5.4% of the sample. After approximately 11 days of culture, CD4+ T cells were isolated with the EasySep CD4+ T cell isolation kit. Convalescent patients had PCR-confirmed SARS-CoV-2 infection between March and December 2020, before Alpha, Beta and Delta variants emerged in the United States. Participants received two doses of either the BNT162b2 or the mRNA-1273 mRNA SARS-CoV-2 vaccine.

The starting material was CD4+ T cells from PBMCs cultured without peptide, obtained after COVID-19 vaccination. These receptor sequences come from a human donor who had a prior SARS-CoV-2 infection.

J is TRBJ2-5 and V is TRBV30; 7 bases map to TRBD1. The germline gives CDR1 GTSNPN, CDR2 SVGIG (reference sequence). V was clipped by 2 bases and J by 4 bases; unmatched bases: 1. The CDR3 consists of 12 residues. CDR3 sequence reads: CAWSNRGETQYF. CDR3 sequence (DNA): TGTGCCTGGAGTAACAGGGGAGAGACCCAGTACTTC.

The CDR3 is CASSRDTGYGYTF. For the CDR3, the DNA is TGCGCCAGCAGCAGGGACACAGGGTATGGCTACACCTTC. The chain is built from TRBV5-1 and TRBJ1-2; D perhaps matches TRBD1 (6 bases). Trimming cost V 4 bases and J 5 bases, with 12 bases left between them. The CDR3 sequence is 13 residues long. Looked up from germline, CDR1 is SGHRS and CDR2 is YFSETQ.

In this sample, this clone turned up a few times. The chain recombines TRBV5-1 with TRBJ2-1; D remains unclear. Germline V gene data show CDR1 as SGHRS and CDR2 as YFSETQ. This CDR3 region has 15 residues. V was pared by 4 bases and J by 1 base, with 12 bases between. This CDR3 reads CASSPRPDSYNEQFF. The CDR3 nucleotides read TGCGCCAGCAGCCCGCGCCCTGATTCCTACAATGAGCAGTTCTTC.

The chain carries TRBV7-3 and TRBJ2-2; D possibly corresponds to TRBD2 (5 bases). In germline, CDR1 is SGHTA, CDR2 FQGTGA. Trimming shortened V by 5 bases and J by 7 bases, and 11 bases separated the two germline ends. This CDR3 has 13 residues. The CDR3 spells CASSPSRGGELFF. The CDR3 DNA reads TGTGCCAGCAGCCCCTCCCGGGGCGGGGAGCTGTTTTTT. Full variable domain (remainder filled in from reference TRBV7-3 and TRBJ2-2): GAGVSQTPSNKVTEKGKYVELRCDPISGHTALYWYRQSLGQGPEFLIYFQGTGAADDSGLPNDRFFAVRPEGSVSTLKIQRTERGDSAVYLCASSPSRGGELFFGEGSRLTVL.

The chain couples TRBV3-1 (or the pseudogene TRBV3-2) to TRBJ1-5; D might be TRBD1 (5 bases). CDR1 and CDR2 (germline): LGHDT, YNNKEL (reference sequence). This CDR3 contains 15 residues. Trimming took 3 bases from V and 6 from J, leaving 15 bases between them. The CDR3 region is CASSQGMGGSQPQHF. In DNA, the CDR3 is TGTGCCAGCAGCCAGGGAATGGGGGGGTCTCAGCCCCAGCATTTT.

The J gene is TRBJ2-1, the V gene TRBV27; D remains ambiguous. Germline CDR1 is MNHEY and CDR2 is SMNVEV (reference sequence). V lost 5 bases, J lost 9 bases, and 17 bases lay in between. CDR3 length: 14 amino acids. This CDR3 is CASSLEWGSAEQFF. In nucleotides, the CDR3 is TGTGCCAGCAGTCTTGAGTGGGGATCGGCTGAGCAGTTCTTC.

This chain connects TRBV27 to TRBJ2-7, with unresolved D. V was shortened by 6 bases and J by 6 bases, with 33 bases between the two germline ends. CDR3 length: 19 residues. Per germline, CDR1 MNHEY and CDR2 SMNVEV (reference sequence). CDR3 nucleotide sequence: TGTGCCAGCAGAGCGCGGCCCTGGCTGCAATCGACTCACAAGGCCGAGCAGTACTTC. Its protein product is CASRARPWLQSTHKAEQYF.

The J gene is TRBJ2-2, the V gene TRBV10-3; D is unclear. Trimming took 0 bases from V and 12 from J, leaving 17 bases between them. CDR1 ENHRY and CDR2 SYGVKD come from the germline V gene. CDR3 size: 15 residues. For the CDR3, the DNA is TGTGCCATCAGTGAGTCAGCCGCCGTATGGGGTCAGCTGTTTTTT. Its protein is CAISESAAVWGQLFF.

V and J are TRBV11-2 and TRBJ2-1, with D tentatively TRBD2 (5 bases). Germline V CDR1 and CDR2: SGHAT, FQNNGV. This CDR3 is built from 12 residues. Trimming removed 1 base at V and 8 bases at J, with 6 bases between. CDR3 region: CASSLAGDEQFF. CDR3 DNA sequence: TGTGCCAGCAGCTTAGCCGGGGATGAGCAGTTCTTC.

This rearrangement joins TRBV4-3 to TRBJ2-3, with 10 positions matching TRBD2. Trimming took 4 bases from V and 2 from J; bases not matched to a gene: 6. Germline V gene data show CDR1 as LGHNA and CDR2 as YSLEER. CDR3 length: 16 residues. CDR3 sequence (DNA): TGCGCCAGCAGCCCGGACCTAGCGGGAGCCACAGATACGCAGTATTTT. Protein product: CASSPDLAGATDTQYF.

The chain combines TRBV7-2 with TRBJ2-1; no definite D call. The CDR3 has 13 amino acids. Between the trimmed V and J ends, which lost 5 bases and 6 bases, there was a span of 11 bases. From germline, CDR1 is SGHTA and CDR2 FQGNSA. In DNA, the CDR3 is TGTGCCAGCAGCCCCCGTATCAGCAATGAGCAGTTCTTC. Translated, it gives CASSPRISNEQFF.

V gene TRBV6-1 combines with J gene TRBJ1-5; D unclear. CDR3 size: 14 residues. Trimming left V 1 base short and J 3 bases short, with 7 bases between. Germline-derived CDR1 and CDR2 are MNHNS and SASEGT. CDR3 region: CASSEEWHNQPQHF. The CDR3 nucleotides read TGTGCCAGCAGTGAAGAATGGCACAATCAGCCCCAGCATTTT.

There are a few counts of this clone. The chain combines TRBV29-1 with TRBJ1-6; no definite D call. There are 12 residues in the CDR3. V shed 4 bases and J shed 7 bases, with 8 bases lying between them. Per the germline V gene, CDR1 is SQVTM and CDR2 is ANQGSEA. The CDR3: CSVGTGNSPLHF. The DNA of the CDR3 is TGCAGCGTTGGGACGGGGAATTCACCCCTCCACTTT. The full variable domain, its missing parts supplied by reference TRBV29-1 and TRBJ1-6, is SAVISQKPSRDICQRGTSLTIQCQVDSQVTMMFWYRQQPGQSLTLIATANQGSEATYESGFVIDKFPISRPNLTFSTLTVSNMSPEDSSIYLCSVGTGNSPLHFGNGTRLTVT.

The rearrangement links TRBV21-1 to TRBJ1-1. TRBV21-1 is a listed pseudogene. The CDR3 contains 14 residues. The CDR3 region has the DNA TGTGCCAGCAGCAACGGGGGGAACAGACCTGAAGCTTTCTTT. Its protein product is CASSNGGNRPEAFF.

V and J are TRBV5-1 and TRBJ1-1; 7 bases fit TRBD1. This CDR3 is 14 amino acids long. CDR1 is SGHRS, CDR2 YFSETQ, per germline. The junction had 3 bases not matched to a gene; V was cut back by 4 bases and J by 0 bases. The CDR3 here is CASSQTGLNTEAFF. The CDR3, as DNA: TGCGCCAGCAGCCAGACAGGGCTGAACACTGAAGCTTTCTTT.

The chain has TRBV10-3 and TRBJ2-1, with D perhaps being TRBD1 or TRBD2 (7 bases each). Germline V gene data show CDR1 as ENHRY and CDR2 as SYGVKD. The CDR3 extends over 17 amino acids. Trimming took off 3 bases at V and 3 bases at J, with 18 bases between the two ends. CDR3 DNA sequence: TGTGCCATCAGTGATCTCCAGGGGGGGGGCTTCTACAATGAGCAGTTCTTC. Amino acids: CAISDLQGGGFYNEQFF.

The rearrangement joins TRBV2 to TRBJ1-5; D gene uncertain. The CDR3 totals 13 residues. The germline V gene has CDR1 SNHLY and CDR2 FYNNEI. V lost 7 bases and J 5 bases, leaving 12 bases between the germline ends. In nucleotides, the CDR3 is TGTGCCAGCACTGGGGAAAGGTATCAGCCCCAGCATTTT. Residues: CASTGERYQPQHF.

This clone was counted a few times. V gene TRBV13 combines with J gene TRBJ2-7; D is tentatively TRBD1 or TRBD2 (5 bases each). The V and J ends lost 11 bases and 2 bases respectively, with 7 bases between them. In germline, CDR1 is PRHDT, CDR2 FYEKMQ (reference sequence). This CDR3 has 10 residues. For the CDR3, the DNA is TGTGCCCCGGGGCCCTACGAGCAGTACTTC. Translating gives CAPGPYEQYF.

This clone has only one observation. The chain joins TRBV6-5 to TRBJ2-1; tentatively, D is TRBD1 (6 bases). Trimming took 7 bases from V and 10 from J, leaving 11 bases between them. The CDR3 totals 11 residues. Germline values: CDR1 MNHEY, CDR2 SVGAGI. DNA of the CDR3: TGTGCCAGCACCACTGGGACAGAGCAGTTCTTC. This codes for CASTTGTEQFF.

V gene TRBV15 combines with J gene TRBJ2-2; no definite D call. CDR1 LNHNV and CDR2 YYDKDF come from the germline V gene (reference sequence). V was cut by 2 bases and J by 6 bases, with 13 bases left in between. The CDR3 is made up of 15 amino acids. CDR3 sequence reads: CATSRPKDGPGELFF. The CDR3, as DNA: TGTGCCACCAGCAGACCAAAGGATGGGCCCGGGGAGCTGTTTTTT.

This chain joins TRBV4-3 and TRBJ1-6, with D unresolved. Looked up from germline, CDR1 is LGHNA and CDR2 is YSLEER. With 0 bases removed from V and 7 bases from J, the gap between germline ends came to 13 bases. The CDR3 has 16 residues. This CDR3 reads CASSQDLRYRNSPLHF. The CDR3 DNA reads as TGCGCCAGCAGCCAAGATCTGAGATATCGGAATTCACCCCTCCACTTT.

The CDR3 region has the DNA TGTGCCAGCTCACCACAGGCGGAAGCCTACAATGAGCAGTTCTTC. This codes for CASSPQAEAYNEQFF. This rearrangement joins TRBV18 to TRBJ2-1; D gene uncertain. The CDR3 runs 15 residues. Per germline, CDR1 KGHSH and CDR2 LQKENI. V dropped 1 base and J dropped 2 bases, with 9 bases sitting between them.

With regard to this clone: The DNA is left out, because the CDR3 cannot be placed on it with certainty; the CDR3 is given as TCRdb lists it. V usage is TRBV2 and J usage is TRBJ1-5. Both ends counted, the CDR3 spans 14 residues. Germline V gene sequence: CDR1 SNHLY, CDR2 FYNNEI. CDR3 sequence reads: CASTGFGSGQPQHF.

The chain uses TRBV9 and TRBJ1-2; D gene uncertain. The V end lost 0 bases, the J end lost 2 bases, and 14 bases lay between the germline ends. CDR3 length: 16 amino acids. Germline CDR1 reads SGDLS; CDR2 reads YYNGEE. The CDR3 loop reads CASSVDPGPINYGYTF. The CDR3 DNA is TGTGCCAGCAGCGTAGACCCAGGACCGATAAACTATGGCTACACCTTC.

In its sample, this clone was seen once. The chain combines TRBV6-5 with TRBJ2-5, with a possible D match to TRBD2 (6 bases). Deletions cut 5 bases from V and 3 bases from J, with 13 bases between. Germline V CDR1 and CDR2: MNHEY, SVGAGI. This CDR3 region has 14 residues. CDR3 loop: CASSLGWGEETQYF. Here the CDR3 DNA reads TGTGCCAGCAGTCTTGGATGGGGGGAAGAGACCCAGTACTTC.

This clone was observed a handful of times. V usage is TRBV3-1 (or the pseudogene TRBV3-2) and J usage is TRBJ2-7; D possibly corresponds to TRBD2 (5 bases). Germline CDR1 is LGHDT and CDR2 is YNNKEL (reference sequence). Trimming stripped 1 base from V and 2 bases from J, with 12 bases between. This CDR3 comprises 15 residues. The CDR3 sequence: CASSQVPGETYEQYF. In DNA form, the CDR3 reads TGTGCCAGCAGCCAAGTCCCCGGGGAGACCTACGAGCAGTACTTC.

This chain uses TRBV7-8 with TRBJ2-7; D ambiguous. Germline CDR1 reads SGHVS; CDR2 reads FQNEAQ. Trimming took 1 base from V and 0 from J, leaving 13 bases between them. The CDR3 has 16 amino acids. Here the CDR3 reads CASSLVGGIFSYEQYF. The CDR3 nucleotides are TGTGCCAGCAGCTTAGTCGGCGGTATCTTCTCCTACGAGCAGTACTTC.

This clone was observed a single time. V and J are TRBV18 and TRBJ2-3, with TRBD2 matching over 8 bases. This CDR3 is built from 14 residues. Trimming took 7 bases from V and 5 from J; bases not matched to a gene: 8. CDR1 and CDR2 (germline): KGHSH, LQKENI. The CDR3 protein is CASCEAGVEDTQYF. In DNA, the CDR3 is TGTGCCAGCTGCGAAGCGGGAGTGGAAGATACGCAGTATTTT.

The gene calls are TRBV2 and TRBJ2-5, with D maybe TRBD2 (6 bases). Germline CDR1 reads SNHLY; CDR2 reads FYNNEI. This CDR3 is 13 amino acids long. Between the trimmed V and J ends, which lost 5 bases and 2 bases, there was a span of 9 bases. As DNA, the CDR3 is TGTGCCAGCAGTTCACTAGCTCAAGAGACCCAGTACTTC. Its protein product is CASSSLAQETQYF. The variable domain in full, completed from reference TRBV2 and TRBJ2-5, reads EPEVTQTPSHQVTQMGQEVILRCVPISNHLYFYWYRQILGQKVEFLVSFYNNEISEKSEIFDDQFSVERPDGSNFTLKIRSTKLEDSAMYFCASSSLAQETQYFGPGTRLLVL.

The chain links TRBV19 to TRBJ2-7, with TRBD2 matching over 9 bases. Trimming cost V 10 bases and J 1 base; bases outside gene matches: 11. The V gene's germline CDR1 is LNHDA and CDR2 SQIVND (reference sequence). This CDR3 spans 15 amino acids. CDR3 sequence: CATRTSATISYEQYF. The DNA for the CDR3 is TGTGCCACTCGGACTAGCGCAACGATTTCCTACGAGCAGTACTTC. The variable domain in full, completed from reference TRBV19 and TRBJ2-7, reads DGGITQSPKYLFRKEGQNVTLSCEQNLNHDAMYWYRQDPGQGLRLIYYSQIVNDFQKGDIAEGYSVSREKKESFPLTVTSAQKNPTAFYLCATRTSATISYEQYFGPGTRLTVT.